This entry lists 30 T cell receptor beta chains sequenced from one sample in a study of metastatic and nonmetastatic thyroid tumors (dated by TCRdb to about 2020). Libraries came from PCR. The instrument was an Illumina HiSeq 4000. The public reads were run again by TCRdb, first through fastp at Q25 and then through MiXCR, and only productive beta chains were kept. This sample gives tens of thousands of clones in total; less than 30% of them show up just once. The ten most abundant clones make up approximately 11% of the sample. None of the patients had been given any treatment before thyroid surgery. The sample consisted of blood. These receptors all stem from a male donor with papillary thyroid cancer or a benign thyroid nodule (not recorded which). Some clones in this sample may be carry-over from other donors' samples.

This clone was picked up many times. The V and J genes are TRBV5-1 and TRBJ2-3, with TRBD2 identical over 7 bases. The CDR3 is 14 amino acids. Germline CDR1 reads SGHRS; CDR2 reads YFSETQ. With V trimmed by 4 bases and J by 8 bases, 10 bases remained unmatched. For the CDR3, the DNA is TGCGCCAGCAGCCCTGGACTAGGAGTTGGTACGCAGTATTTT. Its translation: CASSPGLGVGTQYF.

CDR3 nucleotides: TGTGCCACCAGTGATCGACTAGCGGGGTACAATGAGCAGTTCTTC. It codes for CATSDRLAGYNEQFF. The chain combines TRBV24-1 with TRBJ2-1; 11 nucleotides match TRBD2. Losses at the gene ends were 3 bases for V and 4 bases for J; bases not matched to a gene: 1. The germline gives CDR1 KGHDR, CDR2 SFDVKD. This CDR3 region has 15 residues.

The chain couples TRBV20-1 to TRBJ1-1; TRBD1 is a possible D gene (5 bases). Germline V lookup: CDR1 DFQATT, CDR2 SNEGSKA (reference sequence). Trimming pared 5 bases from V and 1 base from J, leaving 8 bases between. The CDR3 sequence is 12 residues long. The CDR3 here is CSAFGGNTEAFF. DNA for the CDR3: TGCAGTGCTTTTGGGGGGAACACTGAAGCTTTCTTT.

The V and J genes are TRBV20-1 and TRBJ2-2, with 10 bases identical to TRBD2. Germline CDR1 and CDR2: DFQATT and SNEGSKA (reference sequence). J was trimmed by 5 bases and V by 3 bases; bases with no gene match: 3. This CDR3 has 14 amino acids. CDR3 in amino acids: CSASRTSGTGELFF. CDR3 DNA sequence: TGCAGTGCTAGTCGGACTAGCGGAACCGGGGAGCTGTTTTTT.

This clone was recorded at least ten times. The J gene is TRBJ2-6, the V gene TRBV12-3 or TRBV12-4, with D perhaps matching TRBD1 or TRBD2 (5 bases each). Between the trimmed V and J ends, which lost 5 bases and 2 bases, there was a span of 19 bases. This CDR3 is 18 amino acids long. The CDR3 region is CASSTLTRRGAGANVLTF. CDR3 DNA sequence: TGTGCCAGCAGTACGCTGACTCGCCGAGGGGCTGGGGCCAACGTCCTGACTTTC.

This clone came up many times. This CDR3 is CASSGQGAANEKLFF. CDR3 nucleotide sequence: TGTGCCAGCAGTGGACAGGGGGCGGCTAATGAAAAACTGTTTTTT. The gene calls are TRBV2 and TRBJ1-4, with 10 bases matching TRBD1. CDR1 and CDR2 (germline): SNHLY, FYNNEI. V shed 4 bases and J 3 bases; nucleotides not matched to a gene: 2. CDR3 length: 15 amino acids.

This clone was counted a few times. V usage is TRBV27 and J usage is TRBJ2-7; 8 bases map to TRBD2. After removal of 5 bases from V and 2 bases from J, the junction contained 8 bases not matched to a gene. This CDR3 spans 15 amino acids. Germline CDR1 reads MNHEY; CDR2 reads SMNVEV (reference sequence). CDR3 sequence: CASSQGPGGTYEQYF. The CDR3 DNA follows: TGTGCCAGCAGTCAGGGGCCGGGAGGGACCTACGAGCAGTACTTC.

As to this clone: Its ends do not fully match the called genes, so a read error is possible. The rearrangement uses TRBV18 and TRBJ2-4, with TRBD2 identical over 10 bases. Per the germline V gene, CDR1 is KGHSH and CDR2 is LQKENI. The CDR3 contains 15 residues. As DNA, the CDR3 is TGTGCCAGCTCTGCCGGGACTAGCGCCTACAATGAGCATTTCTTC. Encoded protein: CASSAGTSAYNEHFF.

The J gene is TRBJ2-5, the V gene TRBV20-1; the D gene could be TRBD1 or TRBD2 (6 bases each). CDR1 is DFQATT, CDR2 SNEGSKA, per germline (reference sequence). Trimming took off 3 bases at V and 5 bases at J, with 16 bases between the two ends. This CDR3 has 14 residues. The CDR3 loop reads CSASFREGGETQYF. The DNA of the CDR3 is TGCAGTGCTAGCTTTCGGGAAGGGGGGGAGACCCAGTACTTC.

This clone was detected many times. The chain is built from TRBV12-3 or TRBV12-4 and TRBJ2-1, with D possibly TRBD2 on 6 matching bases. V was cut by 5 bases and J by 3 bases, with 17 bases left in between. CDR3 length equals 16 residues. CDR3 nucleotides: TGTGCCAGCAGTACCCGCGGTGCGGGAAGCTACAATGAGCAGTTCTTC. This encodes CASSTRGAGSYNEQFF.

The genes are TRBV6-1 and TRBJ1-5; tentatively, D is TRBD1 (6 bases). The length of the CDR3 is 16 residues. V lost 6 bases and J 4 bases, leaving 19 bases between the germline ends. CDR1 is MNHNS and CDR2 is SASEGT in the germline V gene. CDR3: CASSPHPGTRNQPQHF. In nucleotides, the CDR3 is TGTGCCAGCAGCCCTCACCCCGGGACACGAAATCAGCCCCAGCATTTT.

Many counts were recorded for this clone. The V call is TRBV27, the J call TRBJ2-1; 11 bases align to TRBD2. This CDR3 contains 17 residues. Trimming removed 6 bases from V and 2 bases from J; junction bases left unmatched: 9. The germline CDR1 and CDR2 sequences are MNHEY and SMNVEV (reference sequence). CDR3: CASRILAGGGAYNEQFF. In nucleotides, the CDR3 is TGTGCCAGCAGGATCCTAGCGGGAGGTGGGGCCTACAATGAGCAGTTCTTC.

This clone was seen a handful of times. The rearrangement joins TRBV12-3 or TRBV12-4 to TRBJ2-7, with D perhaps given as TRBD1 or TRBD2 (5 bases each). This CDR3 is built from 14 residues. Trimming removed 5 bases from V and 3 bases from J, with 14 bases in between. CDR3 nucleotides: TGTGCCAGCAGTCAACTAGGGACGAACTACGAGCAGTACTTC. Translated: CASSQLGTNYEQYF.

This clone was observed at least ten times. The V and J genes are TRBV11-2 and TRBJ1-2; D not certain. V was trimmed by 3 bases and J by 7 bases, leaving 9 bases between them. Germline V gene sequence: CDR1 SGHAT, CDR2 FQNNGV. This CDR3 region has 12 residues. This CDR3 is CASSFGVRGYTF. The CDR3 bases are TGTGCCAGCAGCTTCGGGGTGCGTGGCTACACCTTC.

The chain carries TRBV28 and TRBJ1-5; the match to TRBD1 covers 8 bases. The germline gives CDR1 MDHEN, CDR2 SYDVKM. This CDR3 comprises 14 residues. The V segment lost 7 bases and the J segment 7 bases; nucleotides outside the gene matches: 9. The DNA for the CDR3 is TGTGCCAGCATGGAGGGCAGGGGGCGGCAGCCCCAGCATTTT. This translates into CASMEGRGRQPQHF.

The gene calls are TRBV4-3 and TRBJ2-2; 7 bases are shared with TRBD2. The germline CDR1 and CDR2 sequences are LGHNA and YSLEER. V was clipped by 2 bases and J by 4 bases; unmatched bases: 4. This CDR3 has 15 residues. CDR3 in amino acids: CASSQSQRGTGELFF. In DNA form, the CDR3 reads TGCGCCAGCAGCCAAAGCCAGCGGGGCACCGGGGAGCTGTTTTTT.

This clone was counted many times. CDR3 bases: TGTGCCAGCAGTTCCCCAGCGGACAGCAATGAGCAGTTCTTC. Encoded protein: CASSSPADSNEQFF. The J gene is TRBJ2-1, the V gene TRBV27; a weak D match, TRBD1 (6 bases). CDR1 is MNHEY, CDR2 SMNVEV, per germline (reference sequence). Trimming removed 4 bases from V and 6 bases from J, with 13 bases in between. The CDR3 is made up of 14 amino acids.

The chain carries TRBV11-2 and TRBJ1-5, with TRBD1 matching 10 bases. The CDR3 runs 16 residues. Germline V gene data show CDR1 as SGHAT and CDR2 as FQNNGV. The V and J ends lost 5 bases and 5 bases, in that order; junction bases with no gene match: 9. This CDR3 is CASSPRTGGIDQPQHF. The CDR3 DNA is TGTGCCAGCAGCCCCCGGACAGGGGGAATTGATCAGCCCCAGCATTTT.

This clone was seen a few times. The chain carries TRBV2 and TRBJ1-4; D remains unclear. The CDR3 loop spans 15 amino acids. From germline, CDR1 is SNHLY and CDR2 FYNNEI. V was clipped by 3 bases and J by 6 bases, with 14 bases between them. This chain's CDR3 is CASSDGVTTDEKLFF. In DNA form, the CDR3 reads TGTGCCAGCAGTGACGGCGTTACAACGGATGAAAAACTGTTTTTT.

This clone was found a few times. The chain couples TRBV28 to TRBJ2-7, with 8 positions matching TRBD1. Looked up from germline, CDR1 is MDHEN and CDR2 is SYDVKM. This CDR3 comprises 18 residues. With 3 bases clipped from V and 0 bases from J, the junction kept 13 bases outside the gene matches. For the CDR3, the DNA is TGTGCCAGCAGTTTTATGGGCAGATGGGGACAGGACTCCTACGAGCAGTACTTC. Translation: CASSFMGRWGQDSYEQYF.

This clone was recorded a few times. The chain recombines TRBV20-1 with TRBJ1-1, with D uncertain. This CDR3 contains 16 residues. Trimming took off 5 bases at V and 4 bases at J, with 23 bases between the two ends. CDR1 is DFQATT, CDR2 SNEGSKA, per germline (reference sequence). The CDR3 loop reads CSAPDPGTGVGTEAFF. In DNA form, the CDR3 reads TGCAGTGCTCCCGATCCAGGCACTGGGGTCGGCACTGAAGCTTTCTTT.

Worth noting for this clone: A read error may explain this, as a much larger clone is one base away. The V call is TRBV5-1, the J call TRBJ1-2; D is perhaps TRBD1 (5 bases). The CDR3 contains 14 residues. Germline values: CDR1 SGHRS, CDR2 YFSETQ. The ends were cut back, 1 base at V and 4 bases at J, with 11 bases in the middle. The CDR3 loop is CASSLYGGAYGYTF. CDR3 nucleotides: TGCGCCAGCAGCTTGTACGGGGGAGCCTATGGCTACACCTTC.

This clone is medium-sized within its sample. The V call is TRBV6-2 or TRBV6-3, the J call TRBJ1-1; a possible D gene is TRBD1 (6 bases). Deletions cut 7 bases from V and 9 bases from J, with 18 bases between. The CDR3 loop spans 13 amino acids. Germline CDR1 and CDR2: MNHEY and SVGEGT. The CDR3 sequence is CASILPGHRKAFF. DNA for the CDR3: TGTGCCAGCATCTTACCGGGACACCGAAAAGCTTTCTTT.

This chain connects TRBV27 to TRBJ2-7; 14 bases match TRBD2. Germline V gene data show CDR1 as MNHEY and CDR2 as SMNVEV (reference sequence). The CDR3 covers 18 residues. J gave up 5 bases and V 4 bases, and 13 bases lay outside the gene matches. The DNA of the CDR3 is TGTGCCAGCAGTTCCGCGACTAGCGGGAGGGCTATTAAGAACGAGCAGTACTTC. It yields the protein CASSSATSGRAIKNEQYF.

This clone is termed medium-sized (0.01 to 0.1%). This specimen includes other DNA sequences encoding the same CDR3. This chain connects TRBV20-1 to TRBJ1-5, with D perhaps matching TRBD1 (6 bases). The length of the CDR3 is 15 residues. V was clipped by 3 bases and J by 3 bases, with 15 bases between them. Germline V lookup: CDR1 DFQATT, CDR2 SNEGSKA (reference sequence). The CDR3 nucleotides read TGCAGTGCTAGGGGGGGCAGCCAAATCAATCAGCCCCAGCATTTT. This codes for CSARGGSQINQPQHF.

Many counts were recorded for this clone. V is TRBV29-1 and J is TRBJ2-3; D uncertain. CDR1 and CDR2 (germline): SQVTM, ANQGSEA. Deletions cut 3 bases from V and 5 bases from J, with 12 bases between. This CDR3 contains 13 residues. The CDR3 coding sequence is TGCAGCGTTGAGCCGACTCAGGTAGATACGCAGTATTTT. Translating gives CSVEPTQVDTQYF.

This clone has more than one count but fewer than ten. The chain joins TRBV6-1 to TRBJ1-5, with D maybe TRBD1 (5 bases). V lost 7 bases to trimming and J lost 0 bases, with 13 bases between them. CDR1 is MNHNS and CDR2 is SASEGT in the germline V gene. This CDR3 spans 15 amino acids. The CDR3 DNA sequence: TGTGCCAGCACCCCGACAGCGTATAGCAATCAGCCCCAGCATTTT. This encodes CASTPTAYSNQPQHF.

This clone was counted a single time. The V and J genes are TRBV20-1 and TRBJ2-5; D perhaps matches TRBD2 (6 bases). Trimming took off 0 bases at V and 2 bases at J, with 16 bases between the two ends. There are 16 residues in the CDR3. CDR1 DFQATT and CDR2 SNEGSKA come from the germline V gene (reference sequence). As DNA, the CDR3 is TGCAGTGCTAGAGATCCGCGGGGAAGCGGGCAAGAGACCCAGTACTTC. It yields the protein CSARDPRGSGQETQYF.

This clone has more than one count but fewer than ten. At one end, the junction sequence differs from germline, possibly due to a read error. J is TRBJ2-7 and V is TRBV6-2 or TRBV6-3, with 7 nucleotides matching TRBD2. Germline V gives CDR1 MNHEY, CDR2 SVGEGT. This CDR3 has 14 residues. CDR3 region: CASSPSGISFEQYF. The CDR3 bases are TGTGCCAGCAGCCCCAGCGGGATTTCCTTCGAGCAGTACTTC.

V is TRBV20-1 and J is TRBJ1-5, with 7 bases fitting TRBD1. The CDR3 totals 15 residues. V lost 6 bases to trimming and J lost 2 bases; unmatched junction nucleotides: 10. Germline CDR1 is DFQATT and CDR2 is SNEGSKA (reference sequence). CDR3 nucleotide sequence: TGCAGTGCGCAGGGGGGGATGATTGGCAATCAGCCCCAGCATTTT. The encoded protein is CSAQGGMIGNQPQHF.